Listed below are T cell receptor beta chains from one sample, sequenced in a study of persistence of HIV-infected CD4 T cells. Antigens of these TCRs are unknown. Sequencing used immunoSEQ multiplex PCR; TCRdb keeps in-frame clones, though not all of them. Of about 17,000 clones in the sample, less than 70% were seen once. Sequencing used CD4+ T cells sorted from PBMCs after approximately 18-hour stimulation, obtained from a patient who received antiretroviral therapy. The receptor set was obtained from an adult woman with HIV who was CMV-seropositive. The CDR3 runs from the conserved cysteine through the conserved F or W. Fields, in order: clone size, V gene, J gene, D gene, CDR3 DNA, CDR3 protein. A D gene is named only where the DNA matches it firmly. Clone size is stated in some rows and not others, as once, few, many or a class when expanded.

few	TRBV5-1	TRBJ1-4	TRBD1	TGCGCCAGCAGTCCAAACACCGGGACAGGGGTTGAAAAACTGTTTTTT	CASSPNTGTGVEKLFF
once	TRBV6-5	TRBJ1-6	-	TGTGCCAGCAGACAAGAACAGGGCCATTCACCCCTCCACTTT	CASRQEQGHSPLHF
few	TRBV3-1/TRBV3-2	TRBJ2-2	-	TGTGCCAGCAGTCGCGGGGCGTTTTCGAACACCGGGGAGCTGTTTTTT	CASSRGAFSNTGELFF
-	TRBV25-1	TRBJ1-2	-	TGTGCCAGCACCGCAACGGGGGGAGGCTACACCTTC	CASTATGGGYTF
-	TRBV20-1	TRBJ1-1	-	TGCAGTGCTAGTAGGCTCCGGGCAGGGACCTTGAACACTGAAGCTTTCTTT	CSASRLRAGTLNTEAFF
-	TRBV14	TRBJ1-2	-	TGTGCCAGCAGCCAAGAACCGGGGGAGAGACCTTCTGCCTATGGCTACACCTTC	CASSQEPGERPSAYGYTF
-	TRBV28	TRBJ2-3	-	TGTGCCAGCAGTTTAGGGGACACCCTGGGGGATACGCAGTATTTT	CASSLGDTLGDTQYF
-	TRBV24-1	TRBJ2-5	-	TGTGCCACCAGTGCGTCAGCGAACCGGGAGACCCAGTACTTC	CATSASANRETQYF
-	TRBV6-5	TRBJ1-3	-	TGTGCCAGCAATACTGGCTCTGGAAACACCATATATTTT	CASNTGSGNTIYF
-	TRBV12-5	TRBJ1-5	-	TGTGCTAGTGGTTACAGCAATCAGCCCCAGCATTTT	CASGYSNQPQHF
-	TRBV7-8	TRBJ1-1	-	TGTGCCAGCAGCGCCCAAGGGTCGAACACTGAAGCTTTCTTT	CASSAQGSNTEAFF
-	TRBV9	TRBJ2-3	TRBD2	TGTGCCAGCAGCCCCTCCCGGGCGCGGGGGGGCTTGGGAGATACGCAGTATTTT	CASSPSRARGGLGDTQYF
-	TRBV7-9	TRBJ1-2	-	TGTGCCAGCAGCTTAACCGAAAACTATGGCTACACCTTC	CASSLTENYGYTF
few	TRBV5-1	TRBJ2-1	-	TGCGCCAGCAGCCCTACAGGGTCCCTGACCTACAATGAGCAGTTCTTC	CASSPTGSLTYNEQFF
few	TRBV3-1/TRBV3-2	TRBJ1-5	-	TGTGCCAGCAGCGCAACGGCCGGGACGGATCAGCCCCAGCATTTT	CASSATAGTDQPQHF
few	TRBV7-9	TRBJ1-1	-	TGTGCCAGCAGCATCGGGGGGTTGGCCACTGAAGCTTTCTTT	CASSIGGLATEAFF
few	TRBV30	TRBJ2-5	-	TGTGCCTGGAGGAGACAGGGACTGACGGAGACCCAGTACTTC	CAWRRQGLTETQYF
-	TRBV7-3	TRBJ2-4	TRBD2	TGTGCCAGCAGCCCGAACGGGGAGCGGGGGGGCTCCCAGTACTTC	CASSPNGERGGSQYF
-	TRBV5-1	TRBJ1-2	TRBD1	TGCGCCAGCAGCTTGGGGCCCCAGGGGGCGGACTATGGCTACACCTTC	CASSLGPQGADYGYTF
-	TRBV6-1	TRBJ1-6	TRBD1	TGTGCCAGCAGTGAAGCAGGGGGCTGGGATTCACCCCTCCACTTT	CASSEAGGWDSPLHF
once	TRBV7-2	TRBJ1-1	TRBD1	TGTGCCAGCAGCTTAGTTTCCGGGACAGGGACTGAAGCTTTCTTT	CASSLVSGTGTEAFF
-	TRBV30	TRBJ1-1	-	TGTGCCTGGGATCAGGGGTTGAACACTGAAGCTTTCTTT	CAWDQGLNTEAFF
-	TRBV7-8	TRBJ2-2	-	TGTGCCAGCAGTATCCTTGAGGGGGCCGGGGAGCTGTTTTTT	CASSILEGAGELFF
few	TRBV6-5	TRBJ1-4	-	TGTGCCAGCAGTTACGGGGGGGGAGATGAAAAACTGTTTTTT	CASSYGGGDEKLFF
-	TRBV13	TRBJ2-6	-	TGTGCCAGCAGCCGCCACGTCGGGGCCAACGTCCTGACTTTC	CASSRHVGANVLTF
-	TRBV3-1/TRBV3-2	TRBJ2-4	-	TGTGCCAGCACCCCTGGGACCGGGACGGTTCAGTACTTC	CASTPGTGTVQYF
-	TRBV6-6	TRBJ2-1	TRBD1	TGTGCCAGCACCTTCCGACAGGGCCTCTCCTACAATGAGCAGTTCTTC	CASTFRQGLSYNEQFF
-	TRBV28	TRBJ2-7	-	TGTGCCAGCTACAGGGAAGGCAGCGAGCAGTACTTC	CASYREGSEQYF
-	TRBV6-5	TRBJ1-1	-	TGTGCCAGCGCATTCGCGAACACTGAAGCTTTCTTT	CASAFANTEAFF
-	TRBV6-5	TRBJ1-1	-	TGTGCCAGCTGGGCCGGGGCCTTAAAGCTTGAAGCTTTCTTT	CASWAGALKLEAFF
-	TRBV9	TRBJ1-6	-	TGTGCCAGCAGCGTAGACATGGTTTATAATTCACCCCTCCACTTT	CASSVDMVYNSPLHF
-	TRBV3-1/TRBV3-2	TRBJ1-4	-	TGTGCCAGCAGCCAAGCTGCAATAGGAAGTGAAAAACTGTTTTTT	CASSQAAIGSEKLFF
-	TRBV9	TRBJ1-5	TRBD1	TGTGCCAGCAGCGCCGGGACAGGGCGCAATCAGCCCCAGCATTTT	CASSAGTGRNQPQHF
-	TRBV2	TRBJ1-2	-	TGTGCCAGCAGGGAGGACCTCTATGGCTACACCTTC	CASREDLYGYTF
medium-sized	TRBV5-1	TRBJ2-1	TRBD1	TGCGCCAGCAGCGGACAGGTTGGGGCCGAAAATGAGCAGTTCTTC	CASSGQVGAENEQFF
-	TRBV9	TRBJ2-3	TRBD2	TGTGCCAGCAGCGTGGGACTAGCGGGGGAAGATACGCAGTATTTT	CASSVGLAGEDTQYF
few	TRBV6-5	TRBJ1-1	-	TGTGCCAGCACCCCCAGGGAACTTGGCACTGAAGCTTTCTTT	CASTPRELGTEAFF
-	TRBV20-1	TRBJ2-1	-	TGCAGTGCTAGTTTTCTGTCTAGCGTATCCTACAATGAGCAGTTCTTC	CSASFLSSVSYNEQFF
-	TRBV19	TRBJ2-7	TRBD1	TGTGCCAGTAGTATAGAAGGGGGCCCCTACGAGCAGTACTTC	CASSIEGGPYEQYF
-	TRBV29-1	TRBJ1-1	-	TGCAGCGTCGAGACAGTCAGGGACACTGAAGCTTTCTTT	CSVETVRDTEAFF
-	TRBV7-9	TRBJ1-5	-	TGTGCCAGCAGCCGTGACACAGGCAATCAGCCCCAGCATTTT	CASSRDTGNQPQHF
few	TRBV6-6	TRBJ1-5	-	TGTGCCAGCAGTCCTAAACGGGACAAAATTAGAAATAATCAGCCCCAGCATTTT	CASSPKRDKIRNNQPQHF
once	TRBV2	TRBJ1-1	TRBD1	TGTGCCAGCAGTGAATATATCAGGGGGCGAGCTTTCTTT	CASSEYIRGRAFF
-	TRBV3-1/TRBV3-2	TRBJ2-2	-	TGTGCCAGCAGCCAGCGTTACGGACAGTCCGCCGGGGAGCTGTTTTTT	CASSQRYGQSAGELFF
few	TRBV6-6	TRBJ1-1	-	TGTGCCTCCCTCCCACCAGGGATAGACACTGAAGCTTTCTTT	CASLPPGIDTEAFF
-	TRBV5-1	TRBJ1-1	-	TGCGCCAGCAGCTCGGACTACCGAGCCGCTGAAGCTTTCTTT	CASSSDYRAAEAFF
few	TRBV6-2/TRBV6-3	TRBJ1-3	-	TGTGCCAGCAACCCTAGCTCTGGAAACACCATATATTTT	CASNPSSGNTIYF
-	TRBV6-5	TRBJ1-5	-	TGTGCCAGCAGTTTGATGGCGGGGAGCAATCAGCCCCAGCATTTT	CASSLMAGSNQPQHF
-	TRBV28	TRBJ1-2	-	TGTGCCAGCGGAGTGGGGGGTCTTAACTATGGCTACACCTTC	CASGVGGLNYGYTF
once	TRBV6-5	TRBJ1-5	TRBD1	TGTGCCAGCAGTAGTAACAGGGGAAGTCAGCCCCAGCATTTT	CASSSNRGSQPQHF
-	TRBV29-1	TRBJ1-2	TRBD1	TGCAGCGTCTCAGGGGGCAATTATGGCTACACCTTC	CSVSGGNYGYTF
-	TRBV9	TRBJ1-3	-	TGTGCCAGCAGCCCCCGGCTTGGTTCTGGAAACACCATATATTTT	CASSPRLGSGNTIYF
-	TRBV19	TRBJ2-5	-	TGTGCCAGTAGTATCGCAGGGGCCGGCGAGACCCAGTACTTC	CASSIAGAGETQYF